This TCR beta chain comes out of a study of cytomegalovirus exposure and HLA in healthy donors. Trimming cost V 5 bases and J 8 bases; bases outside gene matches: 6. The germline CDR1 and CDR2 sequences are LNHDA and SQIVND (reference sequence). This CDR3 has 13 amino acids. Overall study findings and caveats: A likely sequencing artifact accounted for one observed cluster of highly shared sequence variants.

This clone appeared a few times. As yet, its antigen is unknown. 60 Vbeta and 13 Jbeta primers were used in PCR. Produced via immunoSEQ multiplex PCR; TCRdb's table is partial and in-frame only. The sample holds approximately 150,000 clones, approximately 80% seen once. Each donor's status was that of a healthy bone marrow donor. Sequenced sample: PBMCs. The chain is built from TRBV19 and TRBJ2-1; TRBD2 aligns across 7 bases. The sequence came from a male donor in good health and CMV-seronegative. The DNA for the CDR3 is TGTGCCAGTAGTTGGCCAGCGGGGTATGAGCAGTTCTTC. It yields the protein CASSWPAGYEQFF.